Following are 21 T cell receptor beta chains from one sample sequenced in a study of cytomegalovirus exposure and HLA in healthy donors. In the PCR, 60 Vbeta and 13 Jbeta primers were used. The table came from immunoSEQ multiplex PCR; TCRdb's copy has only in-frame clones and leaves some out. The data show about 160,000 clones, around 72% seen once. Sequencing was done on a sample of PBMCs. The source of these receptors is a female donor in good health and CMV-seronegative.

This clone was observed a handful of times. The chain employs TRBV4-3 and TRBJ1-2, with 9 positions matching TRBD1. Germline V gene data show CDR1 as LGHNA and CDR2 as YSLEER. This CDR3 is built from 15 residues. Trimming at V came to 1 base and at J to 7 bases, leaving 7 bases not matched to a gene. CDR3 nucleotide sequence: TGCGCCAGCAGCCAAGGAATCCGGGACAGGGTTGGCTACACCTTC. Its translation: CASSQGIRDRVGYTF.

The V call is TRBV11-2, the J call TRBJ2-7; 13 bases line up with TRBD2. Germline CDR1 SGHAT, CDR2 FQNNGV. J lost 0 bases, V lost 4 bases, and 6 bases had no gene match. The CDR3 contains 17 residues. CDR3 coding DNA: TGTGCCAGCAGCTGGGGGACTAGCGGGATAAGCTCCTACGAGCAGTACTTC. Translation: CASSWGTSGISSYEQYF.

The chain couples TRBV5-8 to TRBJ1-2; 10 nucleotides agree with TRBD1. The CDR3 loop spans 14 amino acids. V was clipped by 5 bases and J by 7 bases; unmatched bases: 8. In germline, CDR1 is SGHTS, CDR2 YDEGEE. CDR3 DNA: TGTGCCAGCAGTCCGGGACAGGGGTTGCTTGGCTACACCTTC. It translates to CASSPGQGLLGYTF.

For the CDR3, the DNA is TGTGCCAGCAGTGAAGCGTTCGGGCAGGGGTACGAGCAGTACTTC. Translation gives CASSEAFGQGYEQYF. This chain connects TRBV6-1 to TRBJ2-7, with D perhaps matching TRBD1 (6 bases). V lost 0 bases and J lost 4, with 13 bases in between. CDR1 is MNHNS, CDR2 SASEGT, per germline. The CDR3 length is 15 residues.

This chain links TRBV30 with TRBJ2-5; D perhaps matches TRBD1 (5 bases). The CDR3 covers 15 residues. Germline-derived CDR1 and CDR2 are GTSNPN and SVGIG (reference sequence). V was pared by 3 bases and J by 5 bases, with 19 bases between. The CDR3 region is CAWRNRWKAHETQYF. The CDR3, as DNA: TGTGCCTGGAGAAACAGGTGGAAGGCTCACGAGACCCAGTACTTC. The whole variable domain, remainder taken from reference TRBV30 and TRBJ2-5, is SQTIHQWPATLVQPVGSPLSLECTVEGTSNPNLYWYRQAAGRGLQLLFYSVGIGQISSEVPQNLSASRPQDRQFILSSKKLLLSDSGFYLCAWRNRWKAHETQYFGPGTRLLVL.

The chain couples TRBV10-3 to TRBJ2-7; TRBD2 matches at 9 bases. Per germline, CDR1 ENHRY and CDR2 SYGVKD. V lost 5 bases, J lost 0 bases, and 5 bases stayed unmatched. This CDR3 contains 15 residues. The CDR3 sequence: CAISFSGGSSYEQYF. The CDR3 nucleotides read TGTGCCATCAGTTTCAGCGGGGGGAGCTCCTACGAGCAGTACTTC.

The chain employs TRBV18 and TRBJ1-1, with 7 positions matching TRBD1. The germline V gene encodes CDR1 KGHSH and CDR2 LQKENI. V was pared by 3 bases and J by 5 bases, with 3 bases of the junction left unmatched. The CDR3 length is 13 residues. This CDR3 is CASSPDRETEAFF. CDR3 sequence (DNA): TGTGCCAGCTCACCCGACAGGGAAACTGAAGCTTTCTTT. The full variable domain, its missing parts supplied by reference TRBV18 and TRBJ1-1, is NAGVMQNPRHLVRRRGQEARLRCSPMKGHSHVYWYRQLPEEGLKFMVYLQKENIIDESGMPKERFSAEFPKEGPSILRIQQVVRGDSAAYFCASSPDRETEAFFGQGTRLTVV.

This clone was counted only a few times. The CDR3 region has the DNA TGTGCCACCAGCAGAGATTATTTCTCTAGCGGAGTTTACAATGAGCAGTTCTTC. Its protein is CATSRDYFSSGVYNEQFF. The gene calls are TRBV15 and TRBJ2-1, with 7 positions matching TRBD2. The V gene's germline CDR1 is LNHNV and CDR2 YYDKDF (reference sequence). Unmatched junction bases numbered 12, after V lost 0 bases and J lost 4 bases. The CDR3 length is 18 residues.

This clone was detected once. CDR3 in DNA: TGTGCCAGCACGGGACAGGTATACAATGAGCAGTTCTTC. Translation gives CASTGQVYNEQFF. The J gene is TRBJ2-1, the V gene TRBV7-2; 8 positions agree with TRBD1. V lost 7 bases to trimming and J lost 4 bases; unmatched junction nucleotides: 3. The CDR3 has 13 residues. Germline V lookup: CDR1 SGHTA, CDR2 FQGNSA.

This rearrangement joins TRBV29-1 to TRBJ2-5; maybe TRBD2 (6 bases). CDR3 length: 13 amino acids. Germline V gives CDR1 SQVTM, CDR2 ANQGSEA. The CDR3 region has the DNA TGCAGTTGCGGGGAGGCTCCCTGGGAGACCCAGTACTTC. It codes for CSCGEAPWETQYF.

CDR3 amino acids: CASSPTSGRANEQFF. The CDR3 bases are TGCGCCAGCAGCCCGACTAGCGGGAGGGCCAATGAGCAGTTCTTC. This sequence joins TRBV5-1 and TRBJ2-1; 14 nucleotides agree with TRBD2. Germline V gives CDR1 SGHRS, CDR2 YFSETQ. This CDR3 region has 15 residues. Trimming removed 4 bases from V and 6 bases from J; junction bases left unmatched: 3. The full variable domain, completed using reference TRBV5-1 and TRBJ2-1, is KAGVTQTPRYLIKTRGQQVTLSCSPISGHRSVSWYQQTPGQGLQFLFEYFSETQRNKGNFPGRFSGRQFSNSRSEMNVSTLELGDSALYLCASSPTSGRANEQFFGPGTRLTVL.

The V gene is TRBV9, the J gene TRBJ1-5, with 7 bases identical to TRBD1. The junction had 3 bases not matched to a gene; V was cut back by 3 bases and J by 3 bases. Germline CDR1 is SGDLS and CDR2 is YYNGEE. This CDR3 has 14 residues. The CDR3 reads CASSGGQFNQPQHF. Here the CDR3 DNA reads TGTGCCAGCAGCGGGGGACAGTTCAATCAGCCCCAGCATTTT. The whole variable domain, filled in from reference TRBV9 and TRBJ1-5, reads DSGVTQTPKHLITATGQRVTLRCSPRSGDLSVYWYQQSLDQGLQFLIQYYNGEERAKGNILERFSAQQFPDLHSELNLSSLELGDSALYFCASSGGQFNQPQHFGDGTRLSIL.

The rearrangement joins TRBV30 to TRBJ1-1; 7 bases align to TRBD1. CDR3 length: 14 residues. V gave up 4 bases and J gave up 6 bases; unmatched junction bases: 11. Germline V gene lookup returns CDR1 GTSNPN and CDR2 SVGIG (reference sequence). CDR3 residues: CAWTGDLQGAEAFF. In DNA form, the CDR3 reads TGTGCCTGGACGGGGGACCTGCAGGGGGCTGAAGCTTTCTTT.

This chain joins TRBV7-2 and TRBJ2-3; perhaps TRBD2 as D (6 bases). Germline lookup yields CDR1 SGHTA and CDR2 FQGNSA. Deletions cut 6 bases from V and 2 bases from J, with 9 bases between. The CDR3 extends over 13 amino acids. The CDR3 protein is CASRRDLTDTQYF. The CDR3 DNA is TGTGCCAGCAGGCGGGACCTCACAGATACGCAGTATTTT.

The chain has TRBV6-5 and TRBJ2-7, with TRBD1 identical over 10 bases. The CDR3 covers 15 residues. The trim removed 2 bases at V and 1 base at J, leaving 2 bases unmatched. The germline CDR1 and CDR2 sequences are MNHEY and SVGAGI. DNA of the CDR3: TGTGCCAGCAGTTACACGGGACAGGGGTCCTACGAGCAGTACTTC. This encodes CASSYTGQGSYEQYF.

This chain joins TRBV5-1 and TRBJ1-5, with TRBD1 matching over 9 bases. V lost 1 base, J lost 4 bases, and 12 bases stayed unmatched. Germline lookup yields CDR1 SGHRS and CDR2 YFSETQ. CDR3 size: 18 residues. The CDR3 sequence is CASSLRQGVNGRNQPQHF. As DNA, the CDR3 is TGCGCCAGCAGCTTGCGACAGGGGGTCAATGGGAGGAATCAGCCCCAGCATTTT.

J is TRBJ2-3 and V is TRBV6-5; perhaps TRBD2 as D (6 bases). V lost 4 bases to trimming and J lost 0 bases, with 8 bases between them. The CDR3 length is 14 residues. Germline CDR1 and CDR2: MNHEY and SVGAGI. The CDR3 DNA follows: TGTGCCAGCAGTTTTCGGGGGAGCACAGATACGCAGTATTTT. Amino acid sequence: CASSFRGSTDTQYF.

This clone appeared a few times. The rearrangement uses TRBV6-6 and TRBJ1-3; D might be TRBD1 (5 bases). CDR3 length: 16 amino acids. V was trimmed by 2 bases and J by 3 bases, leaving 14 bases between them. In germline, CDR1 is MNHNY, CDR2 SVGAGI (reference sequence). CDR3 nucleotides: TGTGCCAGCAGTTACGATATTCAGGGAAATGGAAACACCATATATTTT. This encodes CASSYDIQGNGNTIYF.

The chain joins TRBV27 to TRBJ2-1; D is ambiguous. The CDR3 runs 16 residues. V was cut by 0 bases and J by 0 bases, with 9 bases left in between. CDR1 and CDR2 from the germline V gene are MNHEY and SMNVEV (reference sequence). CDR3 protein: CASSLSAASSYNEQFF. The CDR3 coding sequence is TGTGCCAGCAGTTTATCGGCAGCGAGCTCCTACAATGAGCAGTTCTTC.

The rearrangement uses TRBV4-2 and TRBJ2-7, with 7 bases lining up with TRBD1. V lost 2 bases, J lost 6 bases, and 1 base stayed unmatched. Germline CDR1 is LGHNA and CDR2 is YNFKEQ. The CDR3 runs to 12 residues. The CDR3 DNA sequence: TGTGCCAGCAGCCAAACAGGGGCCGAGCAGTACTTC. It codes for CASSQTGAEQYF.

The CDR3 is CASTHRDTQYF. The CDR3 bases are TGTGCCAGCACCCACCGGGATACGCAGTATTTT. The chain recombines TRBV7-9 with TRBJ2-3; D is undetermined. CDR1 SEHNR and CDR2 FQNEAQ come from the germline V gene (reference sequence). V lost 7 bases, J lost 6 bases, and 8 bases lay in between. The CDR3 length is 11 residues.